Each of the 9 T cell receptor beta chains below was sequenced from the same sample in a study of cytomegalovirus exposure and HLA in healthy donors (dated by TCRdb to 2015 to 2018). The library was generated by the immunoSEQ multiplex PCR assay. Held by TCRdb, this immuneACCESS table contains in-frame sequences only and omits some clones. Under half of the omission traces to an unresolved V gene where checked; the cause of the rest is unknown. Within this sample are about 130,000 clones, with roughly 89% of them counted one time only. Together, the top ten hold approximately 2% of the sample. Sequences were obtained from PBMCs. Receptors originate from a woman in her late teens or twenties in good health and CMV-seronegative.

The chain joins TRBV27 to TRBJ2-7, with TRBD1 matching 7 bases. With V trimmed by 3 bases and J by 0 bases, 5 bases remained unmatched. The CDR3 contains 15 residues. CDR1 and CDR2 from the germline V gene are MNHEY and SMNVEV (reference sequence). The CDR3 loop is CASSFETGSSYEQYF. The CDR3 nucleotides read TGTGCCAGCAGTTTTGAGACAGGGAGCTCCTACGAGCAGTACTTC.

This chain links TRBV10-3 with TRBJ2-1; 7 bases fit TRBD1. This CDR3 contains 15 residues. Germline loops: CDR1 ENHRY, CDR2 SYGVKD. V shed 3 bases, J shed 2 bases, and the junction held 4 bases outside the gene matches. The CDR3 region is CAISDPGQTYNEQFF. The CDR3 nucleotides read TGTGCCATCAGTGACCCGGGACAGACCTACAATGAGCAGTTCTTC.

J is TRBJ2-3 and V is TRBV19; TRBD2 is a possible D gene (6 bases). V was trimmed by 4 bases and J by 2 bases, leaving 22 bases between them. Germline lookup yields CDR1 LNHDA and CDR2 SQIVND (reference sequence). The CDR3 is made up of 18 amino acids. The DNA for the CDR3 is TGTGCCAGTAGTACATACCTCCAGGGACTTTCTCTCACAGATACGCAGTATTTT. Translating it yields CASSTYLQGLSLTDTQYF.

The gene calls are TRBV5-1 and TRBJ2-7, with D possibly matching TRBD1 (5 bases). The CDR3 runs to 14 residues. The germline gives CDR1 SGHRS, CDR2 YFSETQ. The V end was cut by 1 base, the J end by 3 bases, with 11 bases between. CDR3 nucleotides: TGCGCCAGCAGCTTGATTGACCAGGGCTACGAGCAGTACTTC. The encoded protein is CASSLIDQGYEQYF. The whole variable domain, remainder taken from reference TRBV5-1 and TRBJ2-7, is KAGVTQTPRYLIKTRGQQVTLSCSPISGHRSVSWYQQTPGQGLQFLFEYFSETQRNKGNFPGRFSGRQFSNSRSEMNVSTLELGDSALYLCASSLIDQGYEQYFGPGTRLTVT.

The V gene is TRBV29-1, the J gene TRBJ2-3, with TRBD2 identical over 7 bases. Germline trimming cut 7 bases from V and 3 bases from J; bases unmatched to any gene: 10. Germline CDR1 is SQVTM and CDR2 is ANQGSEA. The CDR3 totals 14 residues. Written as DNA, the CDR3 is TGCAGCGGGCGGGGGTGGCGGGAGACAGATACGCAGTATTTT. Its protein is CSGRGWRETDTQYF.

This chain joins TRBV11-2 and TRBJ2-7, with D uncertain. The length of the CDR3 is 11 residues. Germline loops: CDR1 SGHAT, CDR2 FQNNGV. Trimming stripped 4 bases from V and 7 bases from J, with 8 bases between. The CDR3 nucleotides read TGTGCCAGCAGCTGGGCGAGTGAGCAGTACTTC. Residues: CASSWASEQYF. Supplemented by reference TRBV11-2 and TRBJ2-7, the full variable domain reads EAGVAQSPRYKIIEKRQSVAFWCNPISGHATLYWYQQILGQGPKLLIQFQNNGVVDDSQLPKDRFSAERLKGVDSTLKIQPAKLEDSAVYLCASSWASEQYFGPGTRLTVT.

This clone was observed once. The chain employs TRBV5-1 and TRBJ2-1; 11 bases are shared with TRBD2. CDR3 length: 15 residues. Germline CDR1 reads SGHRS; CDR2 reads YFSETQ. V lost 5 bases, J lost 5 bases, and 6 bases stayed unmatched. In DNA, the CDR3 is TGCGCCAGCAGGGGTACTAGCGGGGGCCACAATGAGCAGTTCTTC. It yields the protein CASRGTSGGHNEQFF.

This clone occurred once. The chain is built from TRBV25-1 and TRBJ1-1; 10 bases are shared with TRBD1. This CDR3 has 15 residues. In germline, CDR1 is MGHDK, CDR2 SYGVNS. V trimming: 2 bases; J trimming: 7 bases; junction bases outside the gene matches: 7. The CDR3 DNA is TGTGCCAGCAGTGAAACGACGACAGGGGGCAGTGAAGCTTTCTTT. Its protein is CASSETTTGGSEAFF.

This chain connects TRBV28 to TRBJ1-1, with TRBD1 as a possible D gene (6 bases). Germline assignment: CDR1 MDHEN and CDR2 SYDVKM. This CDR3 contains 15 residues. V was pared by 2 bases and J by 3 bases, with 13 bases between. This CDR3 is CASSLAPGQHTEAFF. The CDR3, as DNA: TGTGCCAGCAGTTTAGCCCCTGGACAGCACACTGAAGCTTTCTTT.